One and the same sample provided the 2 T cell receptor beta chains below, sequenced in a study of cytomegalovirus exposure and HLA in healthy donors. Both 60 Vbeta primers and 13 Jbeta primers went into the PCR. This table comes from immunoSEQ multiplex PCR, and its TCRdb copy is limited to in-frame clones, with some not included. The sample holds around 140,000 clones. Sequenced: PBMCs. These receptors came from a woman aged 18 to 35 in good health and CMV-seronegative.

The rearrangement joins TRBV7-8 to TRBJ2-1; 11 nucleotides match TRBD2. CDR1 and CDR2 (germline): SGHVS, FQNEAQ. The CDR3 has 14 residues. J lost 9 bases, V lost 5 bases, and 6 bases had no gene match. This CDR3 reads CASSTGGTSGEQFF. CDR3 bases: TGTGCCAGCAGCACCGGTGGGACTAGCGGTGAGCAGTTCTTC.

The V call is TRBV11-2, the J call TRBJ2-7; the D gene is possibly TRBD2 (5 bases). Trimming removed 4 bases from V and 7 bases from J, with 14 bases in between. CDR3 length: 13 amino acids. Per germline, CDR1 SGHAT and CDR2 FQNNGV. CDR3 sequence (DNA): TGTGCCAGCAGCTGGACTGAGACTCGGGAGCAGTACTTC. Its protein product is CASSWTETREQYF.